Following are 7 T cell receptor beta chains from one sample sequenced in a study of glioma-infiltrating T cells. Using RNA template, CDR3s of TCR alpha and beta were amplified with iRepertoire arm-PCR. TCRdb reprocessed the multiplex PCR reads with MiXCR, giving one entry per CDR3 protein. The sample holds approximately 93,000 distinct CDR3 sequences, around 37% seen once. The sequenced sample was glioma tissue, nonneoplastic brain tissue, or PBMCs (not recorded which). All receptors come from a human donor with low-grade glioma or glioblastoma, undergoing nonglioma brain surgery, or in good health (not recorded which).

The chain recombines TRBV19 with TRBJ2-7; the match to TRBD2 covers 7 bases. Looked up from germline, CDR1 is LNHDA and CDR2 is SQIVND (reference sequence). With V trimmed by 5 bases and J by 4 bases, 17 bases remained unmatched. The length of the CDR3 is 17 residues. Here the CDR3 reads CASSVRLAETQPYEQYF. The CDR3 region has the DNA TGTGCCAGTAGTGTGAGGCTAGCGGAGACACAACCATACGAGCAGTACTTC.

This clonotype has ten or more counts. The rearrangement uses TRBV29-1 and TRBJ1-1; D is perhaps TRBD1 (6 bases). The CDR3 is 10 residues long. Germline CDR1 is SQVTM and CDR2 is ANQGSEA. Deletions cut 4 bases from V and 8 bases from J, with 8 bases between. The chain's CDR3 is CSVVTGEAFF. The CDR3, as DNA: TGCAGCGTTGTTACAGGGGAAGCTTTCTTT. Variable domain in full (rest from reference TRBV29-1 and TRBJ1-1): SAVISQKPSRDICQRGTSLTIQCQVDSQVTMMFWYRQQPGQSLTLIATANQGSEATYESGFVIDKFPISRPNLTFSTLTVSNMSPEDSSIYLCSVVTGEAFFGQGTRLTVV.

On this clonotype itself: A read error is possible here, since a much larger clone lies one base away. The chain has TRBV12-3 or TRBV12-4 and TRBJ2-3; D is unresolved. This CDR3 has 16 amino acids. The CDR3 DNA reads as TGTGCCTGCAGTTTTGGCCAGCTAATGAGCACAGATACGCAGTATTTT. Protein sequence: CACSFGQLMSTDTQYF.

At least ten counts were recorded for this clonotype. The V and J genes are TRBV20-1 and TRBJ2-4, with 12 bases matching TRBD2. The CDR3 covers 15 residues. Germline assignment: CDR1 DFQATT and CDR2 SNEGSKA (reference sequence). Trimming cost V 3 bases and J 4 bases; bases outside gene matches: 4. CDR3 residues: CSARTSGRSKNIQYF. The CDR3 region has the DNA TGCAGTGCTAGGACTAGCGGGAGAAGTAAAAACATTCAGTACTTC.

On this clonotype: Germline and junction disagree at one end, which may indicate a read error. The genes are TRBV6-1 and TRBJ2-7; TRBD2 matches 9 bases. The CDR3 has 15 amino acids. Germline CDR1 is MNHNS and CDR2 is SASEGT. CDR3: CASSEVAGGYYQQYF. Here the CDR3 DNA reads TGTGCCAGCAGTGAAGTTGCGGGGGGGTACTACCAGCAGTACTTC.

Of note for this clonotype: Germline is not matched at one junction end, which may reflect a read error. This chain links TRBV6-2 or TRBV6-3 with TRBJ2-7; 7 nucleotides line up with TRBD1. The CDR3 sequence is 14 residues long. CDR1 is MNHEY, CDR2 SVGEGT, per germline. The CDR3 nucleotides read TGTGCTAGCGACACTGTGACAGGGTCCTACGAGCGGTACTTC. Translating gives CASDTVTGSYERYF.

This clonotype was seen ten or more times. The chain carries TRBV27 and TRBJ2-1; 9 positions agree with TRBD1. In germline, CDR1 is MNHEY, CDR2 SMNVEV (reference sequence). The CDR3 is 18 residues long. V dropped 8 bases and J dropped 4; count of bases not matched to a gene: 18. CDR3 DNA: TGTGCCAGCTCCACCTTCGGGACAGGGAAGGCGGGTTACAATGAGCAGTTCTTC. Translated: CASSTFGTGKAGYNEQFF.